The rows below give T cell receptor beta chains drawn from one sample of a study of radiation and T cells in renal cell carcinoma. This table comes from immunoSEQ multiplex PCR, and its TCRdb copy is limited to in-frame clones, with some not included. This sample has roughly 75,000 clones, with roughly 82% found just once. The sequencing used blood, collected from a patient whose treatment included radiotherapy and nephrectomy. These receptors were taken from a man aged 55 to 70 with renal cell carcinoma. Each CDR3 is given with its conserved first and last residue. D genes are given only for firm matches. Size is stated for part of the rows, as once, few or many counts, or as a class when the clone is expanded.

d_call j_call clone_size v_call cdr3_nt cdr3_aa
NA TRBJ1-2 NA TRBV6-6 TGTGCCAGCAGCGGTAACGACCCGGAGGGAATATATGGCTACACCTTC CASSGNDPEGIYGYTF
TRBD2 TRBJ2-3 NA TRBV19 TGTGCCAGTAGCTTTACCGGGACTAGCGACACAGATACGCAGTATTTT CASSFTGTSDTDTQYF
NA TRBJ2-1 NA TRBV7-8 TGTGCCAGCAGCTTATCTATCCGGGACCCAGACATGAATGAGCAGTTCTTC CASSLSIRDPDMNEQFF
TRBD2 TRBJ2-1 NA TRBV10-3 TGTGCCATCAGAGAGGGGTGGGCGGGAGTGGCTAACAATGAGCAGTTCTTC CAIREGWAGVANNEQFF
NA TRBJ2-1 NA TRBV4-2 TGTGCCAGCAGTACGTACAATGAGCAGTTCTTC CASSTYNEQFF
NA TRBJ1-3 NA TRBV11-2 TGTGCCAGCAGCTTTCTAGTTGGAAACACCATATATTTT CASSFLVGNTIYF
NA TRBJ1-2 NA TRBV7-2 TGTGCCAGCAGCTTAGGAGGGGCGGGCTACTATGGCTACACCTTC CASSLGGAGYYGYTF
TRBD2 TRBJ2-1 NA TRBV19 TGTGCCAGTAGTTCTCTAGCGGGAGGCAATGAGCAGTTCTTC CASSSLAGGNEQFF
TRBD1 TRBJ1-3 once TRBV25-1 TGTGCCAGCTCAGGACAGGGGGCGGGTGGAAACACCATATATTTT CASSGQGAGGNTIYF
NA TRBJ2-3 NA TRBV29-1 TGCAGCGTTGAAGACTGGACTTTTACAGATACGCAGTATTTT CSVEDWTFTDTQYF
NA TRBJ2-2 NA TRBV19 TGTGCCAGTAATCCCGTCGAGGGATTCCCGGGTGGGGAGCTGTTTTTT CASNPVEGFPGGELFF
NA TRBJ2-1 NA TRBV27 TGTGCCAGCAGTTTAACAGTTAGGTCTGAGCAGTTCTTC CASSLTVRSEQFF
NA TRBJ2-1 NA TRBV19 TGTGCCAGTAGTATAGCGTACAATGAGCAGTTCTTC CASSIAYNEQFF
TRBD1 TRBJ1-3 few TRBV7-2 TGTGCCAGCAGCGCAAACAGGGGGGACACCATATATTTT CASSANRGDTIYF
NA TRBJ1-4 NA TRBV11-2 TGTGCCAGCAGCGCCCAGGGAGGGTGGCAAAAACTGTTTTTT CASSAQGGWQKLFF
NA TRBJ2-7 NA TRBV6-1 TGTGCCAGCAGTCCGTTCACAGGGACCCACGAGCAGTACTTC CASSPFTGTHEQYF
TRBD2 TRBJ2-1 NA TRBV11-3 TGTGCCAGCAGCTGGGGGGGGTCGGTGTCCTACAATGAGCAGTTCTTC CASSWGGSVSYNEQFF
NA TRBJ1-2 NA TRBV5-4 TGTGCCAGCAGCTTGTCAGTGTCGGATGGCTACACCTTC CASSLSVSDGYTF
NA TRBJ2-7 NA TRBV6-5 TGTGCCAGCAGATCACCGGTGTACGAGCAGTACTTC CASRSPVYEQYF
NA TRBJ1-1 NA TRBV2 TGTGCCAGCAGATTGGAGACCAACACTGAAGCTTTCTTT CASRLETNTEAFF
NA TRBJ2-1 NA TRBV7-8 TGTGCCAGCAGCCACCGGGCCCGGTACAATGAGCAGTTCTTC CASSHRARYNEQFF
NA TRBJ2-2 NA TRBV11-3 TGTGCCAGCAGCCCCACTAGCCTAGGGGATACCGGGGAGCTGTTTTTT CASSPTSLGDTGELFF
NA TRBJ2-7 NA TRBV28 TGTGCCAGCAGTACGGACAAGAGTACGACTTTGAAGCAGTACTTC CASSTDKSTTLKQYF
NA TRBJ2-5 NA TRBV15 TGTGCCACCAGCAGAGATCCGACAGATCTCCAAGAGACCCAGTACTTC CATSRDPTDLQETQYF
TRBD1 TRBJ2-5 NA TRBV29-1 TGCAGCGTTGAACGGGACAGGGGGCCGGAGACCCAGTACTTC CSVERDRGPETQYF
NA TRBJ1-1 NA TRBV19 TGTGCCAGTAGTACAATGGGGGGGCTCACTGAAGCTTTCTTT CASSTMGGLTEAFF
TRBD2 TRBJ2-5 NA TRBV2 TGTGCCAGCAGTGAATTCAGGACTAGCGGGAGTTCTGGGACCCAGTACTTC CASSEFRTSGSSGTQYF
NA TRBJ2-3 NA TRBV9 TGTGCCAGCAGCGGGTTGAAGCTCCCAGATACGCAGTATTTT CASSGLKLPDTQYF
NA TRBJ2-3 NA TRBV23-1 TGCGCCAGCACCCCCCCAACGGGGACCACAGATACGCAGTATTTT CASTPPTGTTDTQYF
NA TRBJ2-3 NA TRBV28 TGTGCCAGCAGGCTACTGGACGATACGCAGTATTTT CASRLLDDTQYF
TRBD2 TRBJ2-1 NA TRBV7-7 TGTGCCAGCAGCAACCTAGCGGGAGCGGTAAATGAGCAGTTCTTC CASSNLAGAVNEQFF
NA TRBJ2-6 NA TRBV27 TGTGCCAGCAGTCCCCCGGACCGTTTAAGTGCCAACGTCCTGACTTTC CASSPPDRLSANVLTF
NA TRBJ1-3 once TRBV10-1 TGCGCCAGCAGTCGAACAACTGGAAACACCATATATTTT CASSRTTGNTIYF
TRBD1 TRBJ1-4 NA TRBV19 TGTGCCAGTAGTGTTGACAGGGAGTGGGATGAAAAACTGTTTTTT CASSVDREWDEKLFF
TRBD1 TRBJ2-1 NA TRBV5-1 TGCGCCAGCAGCCCAGCACCCTCCCAGGACAGGGGGCACAATGAGCAGTTCTTC CASSPAPSQDRGHNEQFF
NA TRBJ2-2 NA TRBV28 TGTGCCAGCAGAAGCTCGGCGGGCACCGGGGAGCTGTTTTTT CASRSSAGTGELFF
NA TRBJ2-6 NA TRBV29-1 TGCAGCGTGGCCCCTTCTGGGGCCAACGTCCTGACTTTC CSVAPSGANVLTF
NA TRBJ2-7 NA TRBV5-1 TGCGCCAGCAGCCCGGGGGACGGACCGACTTACGAGCAGTACTTC CASSPGDGPTYEQYF
NA TRBJ2-5 NA TRBV11-2 TGTGCCAGCAGCTTCCAGGGGGAGACCCAGTACTTC CASSFQGETQYF
NA TRBJ2-3 NA TRBV6-4 TGTGCCAGCAGTCCCAGGGGAAGCACAGATACGCAGTATTTT CASSPRGSTDTQYF
TRBD2 TRBJ2-1 once TRBV7-8 TGTGCCAGCAGCGTCACCGGGACTAAGAATGAGCAGTTCTTC CASSVTGTKNEQFF
NA TRBJ2-1 NA TRBV30 TGTGCCTGGACCCGAAGCTCTTACAATGAGCAGTTCTTC CAWTRSSYNEQFF
TRBD2 TRBJ2-7 NA TRBV18 TGTGCCAGCTCCCGGGGAGCTAGCGGGAGTGATATCAGCGAGCAGTACTTC CASSRGASGSDISEQYF
NA TRBJ2-7 NA TRBV15 TGTGCCACCAGCAGAGCCTTCCAGGAGCAGTACTTC CATSRAFQEQYF
TRBD1 TRBJ1-4 NA TRBV19 TGTGCCAGTAGTATCGCGACAGGGAGTGAAAAACTGTTTTTT CASSIATGSEKLFF
NA TRBJ2-2 NA TRBV5-4 TGTGCCAGCAGCAAACAACAGGGAAACACCGGGGAGCTGTTTTTT CASSKQQGNTGELFF
TRBD2 TRBJ2-5 NA TRBV7-8 TGTGCCAGCAGCTTCCCCCTCAGGGGGGCGAGCGGGAGGGGGAGAGGGGAGACCCAGTACTTC CASSFPLRGASGRGRGETQYF
TRBD1 TRBJ2-3 once TRBV5-1 TGCGCCAGCAGAAGGTCGGGACAGGTCACAGATACGCAGTATTTT CASRRSGQVTDTQYF
TRBD2 TRBJ2-5 NA TRBV7-2 TGTGCCAGCAGCTTCGGGACTAGCGGAGGAGTGGGCGAGACCCAGTACTTC CASSFGTSGGVGETQYF
NA TRBJ2-1 NA TRBV4-1 TGCGCCAGCAGCCAAGATGGTCGGAGGGCCTCCTACAATGAGCAGTTCTTC CASSQDGRRASYNEQFF
NA TRBJ2-1 NA TRBV5-1 TGCGCCAGCAGCTTTGTAGACGGCTCGAACTACAATGAGCAGTTCTTC CASSFVDGSNYNEQFF
TRBD1 TRBJ2-7 NA TRBV2 TGTGCCAGCAATAAACGGGACAGGCCCTACGAGCAGTACTTC CASNKRDRPYEQYF
TRBD2 TRBJ2-1 NA TRBV7-6 TGTGCCAGCAGCTGGATAGCGGGAGCCTACAATGAGCAGTTCTTC CASSWIAGAYNEQFF
TRBD2 TRBJ2-1 NA TRBV19 TGTGCCAGTAGTATACTAGCGGGGGGGATATACAATGAGCAGTTCTTC CASSILAGGIYNEQFF
TRBD1 TRBJ2-2 NA TRBV2 TGTGCCAGCAGAGCGGACAGGGGCACCGGGGAGCTGTTTTTT CASRADRGTGELFF
TRBD1 TRBJ2-7 NA TRBV6-5 TGTGCCAGCAGCCGGGACAGGGATCCGTCCGAGCAGTACTTC CASSRDRDPSEQYF
TRBD1 TRBJ2-7 NA TRBV4-3 TGCGCCAGCAGCCAAGAGCTCAGGGGGCGCGACGAGCAGTACTTC CASSQELRGRDEQYF
TRBD2 TRBJ2-6 few TRBV19 TGTGCCAGTAGCCTACGGGGGAGGGCCTCTGGGGCCAACGTCCTGACTTTC CASSLRGRASGANVLTF
NA TRBJ2-5 NA TRBV25-1 TGTGCCAGCAGTAGGCTGGAAGAGACCCAGTACTTC CASSRLEETQYF